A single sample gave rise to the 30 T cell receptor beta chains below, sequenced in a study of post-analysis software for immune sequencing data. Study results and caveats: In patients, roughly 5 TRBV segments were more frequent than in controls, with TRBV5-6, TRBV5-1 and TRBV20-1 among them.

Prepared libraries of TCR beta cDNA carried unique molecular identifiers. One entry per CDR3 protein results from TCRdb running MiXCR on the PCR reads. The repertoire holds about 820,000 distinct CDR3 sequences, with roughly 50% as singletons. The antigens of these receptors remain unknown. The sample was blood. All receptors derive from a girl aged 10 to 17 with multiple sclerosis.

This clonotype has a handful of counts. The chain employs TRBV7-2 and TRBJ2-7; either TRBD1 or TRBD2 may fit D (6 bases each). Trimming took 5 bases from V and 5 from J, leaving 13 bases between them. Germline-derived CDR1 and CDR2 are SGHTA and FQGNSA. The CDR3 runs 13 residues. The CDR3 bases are TGTGCCAGCAGCAGGGGGACTTTGGACGAGCAGTACTTC. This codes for CASSRGTLDEQYF.

DNA for the CDR3: TGTGCCAGCAGTTTTTTCGGGGGAAACAATGAGCAGTTCTTC. It encodes CASSFFGGNNEQFF. This chain joins TRBV12-3 or TRBV12-4 and TRBJ2-1, with D perhaps TRBD2 (6 bases). Trimming took 3 bases from V and 5 from J, leaving 11 bases between them. This CDR3 spans 14 amino acids.

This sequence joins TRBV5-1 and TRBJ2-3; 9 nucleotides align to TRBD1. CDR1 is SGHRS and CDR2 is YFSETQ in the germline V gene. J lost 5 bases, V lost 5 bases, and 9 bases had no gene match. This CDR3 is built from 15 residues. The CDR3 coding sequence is TGCGCCAGCAGTTATAAGGACAGGGGACAAGATACGCAGTATTTT. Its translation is CASSYKDRGQDTQYF.

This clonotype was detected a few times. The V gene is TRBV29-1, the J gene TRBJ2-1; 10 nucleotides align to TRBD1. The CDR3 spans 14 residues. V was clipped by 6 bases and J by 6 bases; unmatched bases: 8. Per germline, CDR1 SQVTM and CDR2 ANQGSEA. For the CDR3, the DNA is TGCAGCGTCCGGGACAGGGGCCCCTCCAATGAGCAGTTCTTC. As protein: CSVRDRGPSNEQFF.

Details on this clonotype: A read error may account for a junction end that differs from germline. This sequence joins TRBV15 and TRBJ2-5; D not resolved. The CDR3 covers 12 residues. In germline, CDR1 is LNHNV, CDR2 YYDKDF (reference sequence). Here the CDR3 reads CATSRHQGTQYF. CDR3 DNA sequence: TGTGCCACCAGCAGACATCAAGGGACCCAGTACTTC.

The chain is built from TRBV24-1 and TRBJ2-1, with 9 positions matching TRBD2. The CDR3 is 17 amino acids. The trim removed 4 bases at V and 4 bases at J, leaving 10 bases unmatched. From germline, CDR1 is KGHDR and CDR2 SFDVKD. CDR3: CATSESSGLAEYNEQFF. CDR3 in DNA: TGTGCCACCAGTGAATCCTCGGGACTAGCAGAATACAATGAGCAGTTCTTC.

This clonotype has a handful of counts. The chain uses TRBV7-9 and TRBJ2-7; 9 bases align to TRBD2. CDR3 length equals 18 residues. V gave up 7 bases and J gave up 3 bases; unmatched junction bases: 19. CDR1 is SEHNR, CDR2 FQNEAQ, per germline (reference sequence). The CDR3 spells CASTSRDRTGGRVYEQYF. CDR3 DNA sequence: TGTGCCAGCACTTCCAGAGACCGGACAGGCGGGAGGGTCTACGAGCAGTACTTC.

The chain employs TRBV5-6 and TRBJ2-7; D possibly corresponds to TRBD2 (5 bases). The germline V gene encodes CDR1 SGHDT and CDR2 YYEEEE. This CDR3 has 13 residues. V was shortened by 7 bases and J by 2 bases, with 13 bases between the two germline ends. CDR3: CASSGVIAYEQYF. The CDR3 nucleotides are TGTGCCAGCTCCGGGGTGATCGCCTACGAGCAGTACTTC.

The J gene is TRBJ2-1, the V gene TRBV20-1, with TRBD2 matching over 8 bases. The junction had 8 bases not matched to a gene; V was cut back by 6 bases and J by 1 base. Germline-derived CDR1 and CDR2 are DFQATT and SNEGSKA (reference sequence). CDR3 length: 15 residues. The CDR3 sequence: CSASPTSVSYNEQFF. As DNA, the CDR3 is TGCAGTGCAAGCCCGACTAGCGTATCCTACAATGAGCAGTTCTTC.

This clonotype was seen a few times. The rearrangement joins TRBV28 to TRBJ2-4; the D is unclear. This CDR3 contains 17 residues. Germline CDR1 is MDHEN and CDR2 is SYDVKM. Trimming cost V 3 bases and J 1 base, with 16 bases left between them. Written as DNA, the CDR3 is TGTGCCAGCAGTTTGGGTCCTTTGGGTCCGGCCAAAAACATTCAGTACTTC. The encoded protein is CASSLGPLGPAKNIQYF. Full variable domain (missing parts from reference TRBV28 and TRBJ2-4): DVKVTQSSRYLVKRTGEKVFLECVQDMDHENMFWYRQDPGLGLRLIYFSYDVKMKEKGDIPEGYSVSREKKERFSLILESASTNQTSMYLCASSLGPLGPAKNIQYFGAGTRLSVL.

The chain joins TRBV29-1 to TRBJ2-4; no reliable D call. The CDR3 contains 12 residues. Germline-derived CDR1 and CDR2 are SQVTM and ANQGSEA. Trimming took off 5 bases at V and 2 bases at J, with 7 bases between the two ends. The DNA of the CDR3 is TGCAGCGTTAACCTCTCCAAAAACATTCAGTACTTC. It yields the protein CSVNLSKNIQYF.

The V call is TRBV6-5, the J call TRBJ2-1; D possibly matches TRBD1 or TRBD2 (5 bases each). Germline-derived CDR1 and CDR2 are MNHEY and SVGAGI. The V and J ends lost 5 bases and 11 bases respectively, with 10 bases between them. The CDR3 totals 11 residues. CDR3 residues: CASSTGTQQFF. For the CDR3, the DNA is TGTGCCAGCAGTACCGGGACCCAGCAGTTCTTC.

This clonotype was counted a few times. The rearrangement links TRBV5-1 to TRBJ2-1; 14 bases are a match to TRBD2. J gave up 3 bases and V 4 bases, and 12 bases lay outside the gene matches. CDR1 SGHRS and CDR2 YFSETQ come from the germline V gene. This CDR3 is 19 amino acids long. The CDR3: CASSPRLAGGSYVYNEQFF. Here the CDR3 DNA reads TGCGCCAGCAGCCCAAGACTAGCGGGAGGGTCGTACGTCTACAATGAGCAGTTCTTC.

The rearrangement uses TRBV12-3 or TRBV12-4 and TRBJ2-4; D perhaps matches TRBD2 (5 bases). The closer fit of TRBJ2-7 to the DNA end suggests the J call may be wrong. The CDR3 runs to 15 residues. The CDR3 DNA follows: TGTGCCAGCAGTTCTCCCGACTACGGGGCCTACGAGCAGTACTTC. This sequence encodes CASSSPDYGAYEQYF.

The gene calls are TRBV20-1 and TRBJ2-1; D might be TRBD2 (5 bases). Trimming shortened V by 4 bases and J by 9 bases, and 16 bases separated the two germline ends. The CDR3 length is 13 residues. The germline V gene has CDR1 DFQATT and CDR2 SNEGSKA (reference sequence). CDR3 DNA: TGCAGTGCTACCGACCTACTAGTTAGTGAGCAGTTCTTC. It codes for CSATDLLVSEQFF.

This chain's CDR3 is CASSLVLGTGGAEKFF. DNA of the CDR3: TGCGCCAGCAGCTTGGTGTTAGGGACAGGGGGCGCAGAAAAGTTCTTC. The chain carries TRBV5-1 and TRBJ2-1; 12 nucleotides match TRBD1. With 0 bases clipped from V and 14 bases from J, the junction kept 12 bases outside the gene matches. The germline gives CDR1 SGHRS, CDR2 YFSETQ. The CDR3 loop spans 16 amino acids.

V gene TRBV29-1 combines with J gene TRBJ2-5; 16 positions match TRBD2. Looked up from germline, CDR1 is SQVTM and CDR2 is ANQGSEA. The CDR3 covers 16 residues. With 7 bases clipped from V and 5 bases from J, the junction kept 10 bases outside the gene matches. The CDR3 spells CSDLGLAGGPGETQYF. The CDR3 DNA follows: TGCAGCGACCTGGGACTAGCGGGAGGGCCTGGGGAGACCCAGTACTTC.

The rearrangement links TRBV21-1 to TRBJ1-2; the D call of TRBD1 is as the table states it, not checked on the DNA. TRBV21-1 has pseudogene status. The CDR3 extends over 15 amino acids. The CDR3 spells CASRKDRGRNYGYTF. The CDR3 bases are TGTGCCAGCCGTAAGGACAGGGGAAGGAACTATGGCTACACCTTC.

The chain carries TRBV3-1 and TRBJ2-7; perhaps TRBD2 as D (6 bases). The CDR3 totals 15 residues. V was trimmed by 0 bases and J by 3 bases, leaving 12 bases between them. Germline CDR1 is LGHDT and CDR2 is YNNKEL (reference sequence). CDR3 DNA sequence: TGTGCCAGCAGCCAAGATGGGGTAGCGGTCTACGAGCAGTACTTC. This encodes CASSQDGVAVYEQYF.

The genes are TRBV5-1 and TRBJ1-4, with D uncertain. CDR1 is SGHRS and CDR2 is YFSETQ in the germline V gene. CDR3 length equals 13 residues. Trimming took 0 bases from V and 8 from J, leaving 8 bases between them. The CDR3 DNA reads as TGCGCCAGCAGCTTGGGAATGGGGGAAAAACTGTTTTTT. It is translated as CASSLGMGEKLFF.

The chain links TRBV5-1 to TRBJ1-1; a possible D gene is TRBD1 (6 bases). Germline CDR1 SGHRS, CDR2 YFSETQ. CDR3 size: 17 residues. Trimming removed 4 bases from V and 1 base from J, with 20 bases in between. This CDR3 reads CASSQDRGPLWNTEAFF. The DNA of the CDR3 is TGCGCCAGCAGCCAGGACCGGGGGCCGCTGTGGAACACTGAAGCTTTCTTT.

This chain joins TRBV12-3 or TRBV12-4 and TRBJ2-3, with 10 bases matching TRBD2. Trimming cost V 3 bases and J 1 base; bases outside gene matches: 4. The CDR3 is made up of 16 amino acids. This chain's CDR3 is CASSFRAGGGTDTQYF. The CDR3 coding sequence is TGTGCCAGCAGTTTCAGAGCGGGAGGGGGCACAGATACGCAGTATTTT.

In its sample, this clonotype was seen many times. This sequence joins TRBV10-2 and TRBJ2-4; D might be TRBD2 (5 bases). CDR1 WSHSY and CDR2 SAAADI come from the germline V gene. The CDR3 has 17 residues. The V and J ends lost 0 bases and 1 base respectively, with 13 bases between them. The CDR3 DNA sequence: TGCGCCAGCAGTGAGTCGGGTGGGAGTCTCGCCAAAAACATTCAGTACTTC. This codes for CASSESGGSLAKNIQYF.

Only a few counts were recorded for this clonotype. The CDR3 protein is CASSLWRGQIEETQYF. The CDR3 DNA reads as TGTGCCAGCAGCTTGTGGCGGGGACAGATAGAAGAGACCCAGTACTTC. The chain couples TRBV7-6 to TRBJ2-5; perhaps TRBD1 as D (7 bases). The CDR3 is 16 residues long. Germline V gives CDR1 SGHVS, CDR2 FNYEAQ. V lost 3 bases to trimming and J lost 3 bases, with 17 bases between them. The full variable domain, in which reference TRBV7-6 and TRBJ2-5 provide the parts outside the CDR3, is GAGVSQSPRYKVTKRGQDVALRCDPISGHVSLYWYRQALGQGPEFLTYFNYEAQQDKSGLPNDRFSAERPEGSISTLTIQRTEQRDSAMYRCASSLWRGQIEETQYFGPGTRLLVL.

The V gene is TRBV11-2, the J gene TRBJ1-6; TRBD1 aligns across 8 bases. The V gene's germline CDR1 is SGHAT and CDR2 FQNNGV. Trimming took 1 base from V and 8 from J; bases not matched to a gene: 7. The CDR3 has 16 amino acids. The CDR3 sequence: CASSLGQDRVDSPLHF. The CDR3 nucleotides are TGTGCCAGCAGCTTAGGCCAGGACAGGGTGGATTCACCCCTCCACTTT.

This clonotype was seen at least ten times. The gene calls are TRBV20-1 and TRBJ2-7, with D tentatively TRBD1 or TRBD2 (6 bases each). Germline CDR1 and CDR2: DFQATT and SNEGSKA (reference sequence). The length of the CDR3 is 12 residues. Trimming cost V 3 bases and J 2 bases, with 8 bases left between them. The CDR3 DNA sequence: TGCAGTGCTAGGGGGGGCCCCTACGAGCAGTACTTC. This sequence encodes CSARGGPYEQYF.

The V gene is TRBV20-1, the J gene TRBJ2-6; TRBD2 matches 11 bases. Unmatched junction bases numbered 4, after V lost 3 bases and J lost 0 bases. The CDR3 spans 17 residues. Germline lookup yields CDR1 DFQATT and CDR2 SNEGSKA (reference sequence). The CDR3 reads CSARGLAVPSGANVLTF. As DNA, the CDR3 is TGCAGTGCTAGGGGACTAGCGGTCCCCTCTGGGGCCAACGTCCTGACTTTC.

The CDR3 region has the DNA TGTGCCAGCAGCTTGAGGACAGGGGTTATCTACGAGCAGTACTTC. Translating gives CASSLRTGVIYEQYF. The chain carries TRBV5-5 and TRBJ2-7; 9 nucleotides line up with TRBD1. The CDR3 length is 15 residues. Trimming removed 1 base from V and 3 bases from J; junction bases left unmatched: 5. CDR1 and CDR2 (germline): SGHKS, YYEKEE (reference sequence).

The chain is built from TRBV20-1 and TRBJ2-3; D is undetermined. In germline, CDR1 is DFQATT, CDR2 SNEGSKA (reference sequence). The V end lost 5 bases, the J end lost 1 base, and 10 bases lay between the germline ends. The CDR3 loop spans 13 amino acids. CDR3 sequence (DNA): TGCAGTGCTCTCTCAACGGGCACAGATACGCAGTATTTT. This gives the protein CSALSTGTDTQYF.

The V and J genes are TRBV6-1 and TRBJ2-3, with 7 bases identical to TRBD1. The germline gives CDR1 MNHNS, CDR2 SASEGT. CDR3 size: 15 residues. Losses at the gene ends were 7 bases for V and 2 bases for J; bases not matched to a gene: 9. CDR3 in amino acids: CASIRTGDFTDTQYF. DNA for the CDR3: TGTGCCAGCATTCGGACAGGAGACTTCACAGATACGCAGTATTTT.